These 10 T cell receptor beta chains came from one sample sequenced in a study of long-term antiretroviral therapy in people with HIV. Sequencing relied on immunoSEQ assay v3.0, run at survey level. Repertoires were generated with immunoSEQ multiplex PCR, while TCRdb's copy carries only in-frame clones and drops some. The repertoire holds approximately 28,000 clones, with 85% to 90% as singletons. Sequences were derived from unsorted PBMCs, sampled around 5 years after starting antiretroviral therapy. The receptors derive from a man aged 35-49 years with HIV.

In this sample, this clone turned up once. The chain carries TRBV29-1 and TRBJ1-1; tentatively, D is TRBD1 (6 bases). Trimming shortened V by 3 bases and J by 11 bases, and 19 bases separated the two germline ends. CDR3 length equals 13 residues. The germline gives CDR1 SQVTM, CDR2 ANQGSEA. The CDR3 loop is CSVEFGNRDSAFF. The DNA of the CDR3 is TGCAGCGTTGAGTTTGGAAACAGGGATAGCGCTTTCTTT.

CDR3 sequence reads: CASSTGANYGYTF. The CDR3 DNA follows: TGTGCCAGTAGTACGGGGGCTAACTATGGCTACACCTTC. This chain joins TRBV19 and TRBJ1-2, with a weak D call TRBD1 (5 bases). V was shortened by 4 bases and J by 0 bases, with 6 bases between the two germline ends. CDR1 is LNHDA and CDR2 is SQIVND in the germline V gene (reference sequence). The CDR3 contains 13 residues.

The chain employs TRBV5-1 and TRBJ2-5, with D possibly TRBD2 on 7 matching bases. The germline V gene has CDR1 SGHRS and CDR2 YFSETQ. V dropped 5 bases and J dropped 1 base, with 12 bases sitting between them. The CDR3 has 14 amino acids. This chain's CDR3 is CASRGRGGQETQYF. The DNA of the CDR3 is TGCGCCAGCAGGGGGAGGGGGGGCCAAGAGACCCAGTACTTC.

The chain uses TRBV7-2 and TRBJ2-7; TRBD2 might be the D (5 bases). The germline gives CDR1 SGHTA, CDR2 FQGNSA. CDR3 length: 16 amino acids. Trimming stripped 3 bases from V and 0 bases from J, with 15 bases between. The CDR3 nucleotides read TGTGCCAGCAGCTTCGTTCTGAACGCGGGCTCCTACGAGCAGTACTTC. It encodes CASSFVLNAGSYEQYF.

The chain carries TRBV7-6 and TRBJ2-7; 11 bases map to TRBD1. Germline lookup yields CDR1 SGHVS and CDR2 FNYEAQ. V lost 5 bases, J lost 5 bases, and 5 bases stayed unmatched. The length of the CDR3 is 14 residues. The CDR3 reads CASSIGTGGHEQYF. In nucleotides, the CDR3 is TGTGCCAGCAGCATCGGGACAGGGGGGCACGAGCAGTACTTC.

The chain has TRBV5-1 and TRBJ2-5, with D perhaps matching TRBD2 (7 bases). CDR3 length: 14 amino acids. CDR1 is SGHRS, CDR2 YFSETQ, per germline. With 4 bases removed from V and 2 bases from J, the gap between germline ends came to 12 bases. The CDR3 region has the DNA TGCGCCAGCAGCCCGGGGGGCCTTCAAGAGACCCAGTACTTC. This codes for CASSPGGLQETQYF. Variable domain in full (rest from reference TRBV5-1 and TRBJ2-5): KAGVTQTPRYLIKTRGQQVTLSCSPISGHRSVSWYQQTPGQGLQFLFEYFSETQRNKGNFPGRFSGRQFSNSRSEMNVSTLELGDSALYLCASSPGGLQETQYFGPGTRLLVL.

The sample holds one count of this clone. This chain connects TRBV19 to TRBJ1-5, with unresolved D. The CDR3 loop spans 15 amino acids. CDR1 and CDR2 from the germline V gene are LNHDA and SQIVND (reference sequence). With 1 base removed from V and 3 bases from J, the gap between germline ends came to 10 bases. CDR3 nucleotide sequence: TGTGCCAGTAGTATAGTTAAGGGAATCAATCAGCCCCAGCATTTT. Protein: CASSIVKGINQPQHF.

The chain employs TRBV28 and TRBJ1-2, with D tentatively TRBD1 (6 bases). The CDR3 loop spans 13 amino acids. In germline, CDR1 is MDHEN, CDR2 SYDVKM. With 2 bases removed from V and 4 bases from J, the gap between germline ends came to 8 bases. CDR3 DNA sequence: TGTGCCAGCAGTTTAGCAGGGGCCTATGGCTACACCTTC. Translating gives CASSLAGAYGYTF.

CDR3 region: CASRALGGYTF. The DNA for the CDR3 is TGTGCCAGCCGGGCCCTTGGGGGCTACACCTTC. The V call is TRBV7-9, the J call TRBJ1-2; D not resolved. The germline CDR1 and CDR2 sequences are SEHNR and FQNEAQ (reference sequence). The CDR3 extends over 11 amino acids. The germline V and J ends were trimmed by 8 bases and 8 bases, with 12 bases remaining between them.

V is TRBV4-2 and J is TRBJ1-5, with D possibly being TRBD1 (6 bases). CDR3 length equals 16 residues. CDR1 is LGHNA, CDR2 YNFKEQ, per germline. Trimming cost V 3 bases and J 2 bases, with 14 bases left between them. The CDR3 region is CASSHPDRWGNQPQHF. The CDR3 DNA follows: TGTGCCAGCAGCCACCCGGACAGATGGGGCAATCAGCCCCAGCATTTT.